One and the same sample provided the 9 T cell receptor beta chains below, sequenced in a study of Graves' ophthalmopathy and Graves' hyperthyroidism. From RNA, the CDR3 regions of TCR beta chains were amplified and sequenced. Scientists carried out first-round RT-PCR using HTBI primers and then a second-round multiplex PCR. From the multiplex PCR reads, TCRdb called clonotypes with MiXCR, one entry per CDR3 protein. Among 400,000 to 500,000 distinct CDR3 sequences listed, 20% to 25% were seen once. Sequenced input: peripheral blood. The source is a woman aged 18-29 years with stable Graves' hyperthyroidism.

This clonotype has a count of ten or more. The chain has TRBV29-1 and TRBJ2-7, with TRBD1 as a possible D gene (5 bases). The V and J ends lost 6 bases and 3 bases respectively, with 15 bases between them. This CDR3 has 13 amino acids. The germline CDR1 and CDR2 sequences are SQVTM and ANQGSEA. The CDR3 loop is CSVGRFDSYEQYF. In DNA form, the CDR3 reads TGCAGCGTCGGCCGATTTGACAGCTACGAGCAGTACTTC.

The chain links TRBV7-8 to TRBJ1-5; D is undetermined. The CDR3 sequence is 12 residues long. Trimming stripped 2 bases from V and 9 bases from J, with 8 bases between. Germline assignment: CDR1 SGHVS and CDR2 FQNEAQ. Here the CDR3 reads CASSLLGSPQHF. In DNA form, the CDR3 reads TGTGCCAGCAGCTTACTCGGGTCGCCCCAGCATTTT.

Ten or more counts support this clonotype. The chain couples TRBV15 to TRBJ2-5; D could derive from TRBD1 or TRBD2 (5 bases each). The length of the CDR3 is 15 residues. CDR1 is LNHNV and CDR2 is YYDKDF in the germline V gene (reference sequence). V was pared by 0 bases and J by 4 bases, with 12 bases between. CDR3 in amino acids: CATSRDFGDGETQYF. Written as DNA, the CDR3 is TGTGCCACCAGCAGAGATTTTGGGGACGGAGAGACCCAGTACTTC.

This clonotype came up many times. This chain connects TRBV29-1 to TRBJ1-1; D is perhaps TRBD1 (5 bases). V lost 3 bases, J lost 0 bases, and 11 bases lay in between. From germline, CDR1 is SQVTM and CDR2 ANQGSEA. This CDR3 has 14 residues. CDR3 DNA: TGCAGCGTTGACCGGGGACGGATGAACACTGAAGCTTTCTTT. This codes for CSVDRGRMNTEAFF.

The sample holds many counts of this clonotype. The CDR3 region has the DNA TGTGCCAGCAGTCGGGGGGCATCGACTAGCGCCTACGAGCAGTACTTC. It yields the protein CASSRGASTSAYEQYF. This chain uses TRBV9 with TRBJ2-7; 8 bases align to TRBD2. Losses at the gene ends were 5 bases for V and 2 bases for J; bases not matched to a gene: 12. CDR1 and CDR2 (germline): SGDLS, YYNGEE. This CDR3 is 16 amino acids long.

Concerning this clonotype: The junction shows a germline mismatch at one end, possibly a read error. The rearrangement links TRBV4-1 to TRBJ1-1, with 12 bases identical to TRBD1. CDR1 and CDR2 from the germline V gene are MGHRA and YSYEKL. The CDR3 extends over 19 amino acids. The CDR3 loop reads CASSQGVFRDRGLKTEAFF. The DNA for the CDR3 is TGCGCCAGCAGCCAAGGCGTATTCCGGGACAGGGGGCTGAAAACTGAAGCTTTCTTT.

Many counts were recorded for this clonotype. The chain couples TRBV25-1 to TRBJ1-1; 9 bases line up with TRBD1. V trimming: 7 bases; J trimming: 10 bases; junction bases outside the gene matches: 10. This CDR3 region has 13 residues. Germline CDR1 reads MGHDK; CDR2 reads SYGVNS. CDR3: CASTGRQGGRAFF. CDR3 in DNA: TGTGCCAGCACGGGACGACAGGGGGGAAGAGCTTTCTTT.

Note on this clonotype: This sequence may be a read error, since a much larger clone differs from it by one base. The chain couples TRBV20-1 to TRBJ2-5; 10 bases are shared with TRBD2. The germline V gene encodes CDR1 DFQATT and CDR2 SNEGSKA (reference sequence). The CDR3 consists of 15 residues. The DNA of the CDR3 is TGCACTGCTAGTAGGGTAGCGGGAGGTAGGGAGACCCAGTACTTC. It yields the protein CTASRVAGGRETQYF.

The rearrangement links TRBV9 to TRBJ1-1, with 7 nucleotides matching TRBD1. The V gene end was trimmed by 2 bases and the J gene end by 2 bases; junction bases not matched to a gene: 6. CDR3 length equals 15 residues. Per germline, CDR1 SGDLS and CDR2 YYNGEE. CDR3 loop: CASSVLTGYNTEAFF. The CDR3 DNA reads as TGTGCCAGCAGCGTCCTGACAGGGTATAACACTGAAGCTTTCTTT.